This T cell receptor beta chain was obtained from a study of CD8 T cells in ankylosing spondylitis. Study-level points and caveats: Earlier work had already found some motif variants in reactive arthritis synovial fluid and blood. Eight or nine highly homologous variants made up a TCR beta motif that seemed to typify ankylosing spondylitis blood. Disease-linked clones reportedly showed significant enrichment in matched ankylosing spondylitis synovial fluid. The disease-linked clones had a CD8+ phenotype and low blood frequencies.

In germline, CDR1 is SGHRS, CDR2 YFSETQ. The CDR3 runs 12 residues. V lost 4 bases, J lost 5 bases, and 7 bases lay in between. TCRdb independently ran MiXCR on the 5' RACE reads; one entry per CDR3 protein. The sample includes some 220,000 distinct CDR3 sequences, 8% to 9% of them seen just once. This clonotype has at least ten counts. Its specificity is unknown. The chain recombines TRBV5-1 with TRBJ2-1; unclear D gene. The sequence derives from a female donor with ankylosing spondylitis or in good health (not recorded which). Sequencing input: blood, either unsorted or a sorted T cell fraction (not recorded which). Written as DNA, the CDR3 is TGCGCCAGCAGCCGTGCCAACAATGAGCAGTTCTTC. It specifies CASSRANNEQFF.